The rows below give T cell receptor beta chains drawn from one sample of a study of blood T cells in healthy people across ages. Via MiXCR, TCRdb re-called the 5' RACE reads, giving one row per CDR3 protein. Seen here are around 1.5 million distinct CDR3 sequences, 35% to 45% observed once, and the top ten hold under 8%. The sequenced sample was blood. The origin of the receptors is a woman younger than 30 in good health. CDR3s include the opening cysteine and the closing phenylalanine or tryptophan. The order of the fields is V gene, J gene, clone size, CDR3 length, D gene, CDR3 protein, CDR3 DNA. D genes are given only for firm matches. Rows may omit the clone size; those that give it use once, few, many or a size class.

>TRBV5-5|TRBJ2-2|-|14|-
CASSLLGGRGELFF
TGTGCCAGCAGCTTGTTGGGGGGGCGAGGGGAGCTGTTTTTT
>TRBV24-1|TRBJ1-5|-|14|-
CATRQTGSNQPQHF
TGTGCCACCAGGCAAACGGGGTCAAATCAGCCCCAGCATTTT
>TRBV7-9|TRBJ2-7|many|14|-
CASSWGGSSYEQYF
TGTGCCAGCAGCTGGGGAGGAAGCTCCTACGAGCAGTACTTC
>TRBV5-1|TRBJ1-2|many|12|-
CASSLDDYGYTF
TGTGCCAGCAGCTTAGATGACTATGGCTACACCTTC
>TRBV25-1|TRBJ1-3|-|14|-
CASRVGGSGNTIYF
TGTGCCAGCAGGGTAGGGGGTTCTGGAAACACCATATATTTT
>TRBV9|TRBJ2-5|many|14|-
CASSTSSGGETQYF
TGTGCCAGCAGCACTTCTTCGGGCGGGGAGACCCAGTACTTC
>TRBV29-1|TRBJ1-1|few|12|-
CSVVGGRTEAFF
TGCAGCGTTGTTGGGGGGCGAACTGAAGCTTTCTTT
>TRBV6-5|TRBJ2-5|many|15|TRBD1
CASSYGTGDKETQYF
TGTGCCAGCAGTTATGGGACAGGGGATAAAGAGACCCAGTACTTC
>TRBV20-1|TRBJ2-3|-|15|-
CSARDQATTTDTQYF
TGCAGTGCTAGAGATCAGGCTACCACCACAGATACGCAGTATTTT
>TRBV6-5|TRBJ2-7|-|15|TRBD1
CASSYIGTAAYEQYF
TGTGCCAGCAGTTACATCGGGACAGCTGCCTACGAGCAGTACTTC
>TRBV6-5|TRBJ2-5|-|13|-
CASSSDRIHERYF
TGTGCCAGCAGTTCCGATCGGATCCACGAGCGGTACTTC
>TRBV20-1|TRBJ1-2|few|14|-
CSARDSVRSQGYTF
TGCAGTGCTAGAGATTCTGTGAGGAGCCAAGGCTACACCTTC
>TRBV2|TRBJ1-1|-|12|-
CASRLGASEAFF
TGTGCCAGCAGACTAGGGGCCTCTGAAGCTTTCTTT
>TRBV25-1|TRBJ1-5|few|15|TRBD1
CASSDPGQSNQPQHF
TGTGCCAGCAGTGACCCGGGACAGAGTAATCAGCCCCAGCATTTT
>TRBV28|TRBJ2-7|-|14|TRBD1
CASSFPGQEYEQYF
TGTGCCAGCAGTTTTCCGGGACAGGAATACGAGCAGTACTTC
>TRBV6-5|TRBJ2-7|-|14|-
CASSSQGGGYEQYF
TGTGCCAGCAGTTCCCAGGGTGGGGGCTACGAGCAGTACTTC
>TRBV28|TRBJ1-5|-|12|-
CASSLHGQPQHF
TGTGCCAGCAGTTTACATGGACAGCCCCAGCATTTT
>TRBV2|TRBJ1-2|-|14|-
CASSARSQHYGYTF
TGTGCCAGCAGTGCGCGCAGCCAACACTATGGCTACACCTTC
>TRBV6-5|TRBJ1-1|-|13|TRBD1
CASNRHRGNEAFF
TGTGCCAGCAACCGCCACAGGGGTAATGAAGCTTTCTTT
>TRBV10-1|TRBJ1-1|-|14|-
CASRATGAGTEAFF
TGCGCCAGCAGGGCAACAGGAGCCGGAACTGAAGCTTTCTTT
>TRBV2|TRBJ1-1|-|15|TRBD1
CASSQAGTGATEAFF
TGTGCCAGCAGTCAAGCCGGGACAGGGGCAACTGAAGCTTTCTTT
>TRBV5-1|TRBJ2-7|-|13|-
CASSLHSTYEQYF
TGCGCCAGCAGCCTCCACAGTACCTACGAGCAGTACTTC
>TRBV6-1|TRBJ2-1|-|15|-
CASSEQILIYNEQFF
TGTGCCAGCAGTGAACAGATCCTCATATACAATGAGCAGTTCTTC
>TRBV6-1|TRBJ2-1|few|14|-
CASRRERSYNEQFF
TGTGCCAGCAGGCGAGAGCGGAGTTACAATGAGCAGTTCTTC
>TRBV6-5|TRBJ2-1|-|15|-
CASSYGGTRYNEQFF
TGTGCCAGCAGTTACGGGGGGACCCGATACAATGAGCAGTTCTTC
>TRBV30|TRBJ1-2|few|15|-
CALTRSGTTMYGYTF
TGTGCCTTGACACGATCCGGGACGACTATGTATGGCTACACCTTC
>TRBV24-1|TRBJ1-5|-|15|TRBD1
CATSGTGISNQPQHF
TGTGCCACCAGTGGGACAGGGATAAGCAATCAGCCCCAGCATTTT
>TRBV29-1|TRBJ2-7|-|13|TRBD1
CSVGGTGVYEQYF
TGCAGCGTTGGTGGGACAGGGGTCTACGAGCAGTACTTC
>TRBV20-1|TRBJ2-5|many|13|TRBD2
CSASRTSGETQYF
TGCAGTGCCTCCAGGACTAGCGGGGAGACCCAGTACTTC